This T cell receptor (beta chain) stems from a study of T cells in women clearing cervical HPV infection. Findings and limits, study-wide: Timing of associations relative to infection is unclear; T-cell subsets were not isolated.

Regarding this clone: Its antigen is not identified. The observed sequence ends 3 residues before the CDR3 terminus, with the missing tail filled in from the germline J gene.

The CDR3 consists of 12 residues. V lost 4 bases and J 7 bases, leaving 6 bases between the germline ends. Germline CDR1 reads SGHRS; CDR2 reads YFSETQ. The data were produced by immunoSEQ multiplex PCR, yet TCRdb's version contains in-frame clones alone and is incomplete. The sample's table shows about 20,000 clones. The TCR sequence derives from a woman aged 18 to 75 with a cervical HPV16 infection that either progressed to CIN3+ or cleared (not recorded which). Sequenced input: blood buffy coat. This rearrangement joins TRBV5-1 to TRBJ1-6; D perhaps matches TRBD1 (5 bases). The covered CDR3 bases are TGCGCCAGCAGCGAGGGGAATTCACCC. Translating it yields CASSEGNSP. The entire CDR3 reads CASSEGNSPLHF. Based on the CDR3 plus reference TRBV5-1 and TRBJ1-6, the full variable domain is KAGVTQTPRYLIKTRGQQVTLSCSPISGHRSVSWYQQTPGQGLQFLFEYFSETQRNKGNFPGRFSGRQFSNSRSEMNVSTLELGDSALYLCASSEGNSPLHFGNGTRLTVT.